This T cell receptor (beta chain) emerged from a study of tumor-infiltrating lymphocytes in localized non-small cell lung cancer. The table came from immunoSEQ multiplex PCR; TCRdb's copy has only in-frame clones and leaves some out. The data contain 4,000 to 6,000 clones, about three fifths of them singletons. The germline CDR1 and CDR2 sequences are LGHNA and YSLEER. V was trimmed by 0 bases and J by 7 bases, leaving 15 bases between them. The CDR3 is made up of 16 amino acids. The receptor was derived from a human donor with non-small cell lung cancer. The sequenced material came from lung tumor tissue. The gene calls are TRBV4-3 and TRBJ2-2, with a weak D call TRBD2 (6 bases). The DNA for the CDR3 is TGCGCCAGCAGCCAAGACGGTACGGGAGAGGACGGGGAGCTGTTTTTT. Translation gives CASSQDGTGEDGELFF.